The T cell receptor (beta chain) described here comes from a study of metastatic and nonmetastatic thyroid tumors. This clone was picked up many times. Its antigen is unknown. Study outcomes and limitations: The reported finding was significantly higher TCR beta diversity in malignant thyroid tumors relative to benign nodules, in blood and tumor.

All patients were treatment-naive before thyroid surgery. Trimming removed 5 bases at V and 4 bases at J, with 20 bases between. This CDR3 is 16 amino acids long. The germline gives CDR1 KGHSH, CDR2 LQKENI. TCRdb re-called clones from the PCR reads using MiXCR. The sample has around 35,000 clones; roughly 15% are singletons. Input material: blood. The TCR was taken from a female donor with papillary thyroid cancer or a benign thyroid nodule (not recorded which). Some clones in this sample may be carry-over from other donors' samples. The V and J genes are TRBV18 and TRBJ1-2; the D gene is possibly TRBD1 (6 bases). CDR3 coding DNA: TGTGCCAGCTCAGAACCTGACAGGTGGAAAAGCTATGGCTACACCTTC. Protein product: CASSEPDRWKSYGYTF.